This T cell receptor (beta chain) was sequenced during a study of read filtering for tumor transcriptome and immune sequencing. Study context: Patients were about 18 male and about 14 female, mean age 65.9 years, range about 45 to 85.

At least ten counts were recorded for this clonotype. Its antigen is unknown. This CDR3 contains 16 residues. V lost 3 bases and J lost 1, with 16 bases in between. Germline values: CDR1 DFQATT, CDR2 SNEGSKA (reference sequence). Study observations and caveats: The sorted CD138-negative fraction was a mixed bone marrow immune population, not purified T cells.

Molecular barcoded adaptors covering alpha/delta and beta/gamma chains were used on roughly 400 ng RNA. TCRdb re-called the reads with MiXCR, one entry per CDR3 protein. The sample yields 25,000 or so distinct CDR3 sequences, 20% to 25% seen once. This clonotype was sampled from a donor aged 40 or older with multiple myeloma. The sample consisted of a population of CD138-negative cells sorted from bone marrow. This sequence joins TRBV20-1 and TRBJ2-1; the D gene is possibly TRBD2 (5 bases). CDR3 in DNA: TGCAGTGCTAGTAAAGGAGGCCCGAGGTCCTACAATGAGCAGTTCTTC. The encoded protein is CSASKGGPRSYNEQFF.